These T cell receptor beta chains were read from a single sample in a study of T cells expressing NK-cell markers. Reprocessing the 5' RACE reads, TCRdb reports a single entry for every CDR3 protein and omits DNA. Listed are about 430,000 distinct CDR3 sequences; 1.4% falls within the top ten. The material sequenced was blood T cells: a sorted CD56 or NKG2C T cell subset, CD4+ or CD8+ T cells, or bulk PBMC T cells (not recorded which). Receptors originate from a woman aged 45-60 years in good health. CDR3s include the opening cysteine and the closing phenylalanine or tryptophan.

CDR3 length	V gene	J gene	CDR3 protein
17	TRBV5-1	TRBJ2-1	CASSLRQTERTHNEQFF
12	TRBV29-1	TRBJ2-7	CSVRQAGKEQYF
14	TRBV6-5	TRBJ1-1	CASSRDPVGTEAFF
14	TRBV29-1	TRBJ2-1	CSGRDRGLFNEQFF
13	TRBV10-3	TRBJ2-3	CAISRQATDTQYF
16	TRBV19	TRBJ2-3	CASSIDPRGSTDTQYF
13	TRBV19	TRBJ2-3	CASSGGVTDTQYF
14	TRBV6-1	TRBJ1-3	CASSTSGDQNTIYF
13	TRBV7-2	TRBJ2-1	CASSPRSDLEQFF
16	TRBV19	TRBJ2-1	CASSTRDRGYYNEQFF
13	TRBV29-1	TRBJ1-1	CSVLRGLDTEAFF
14	TRBV29-1	TRBJ2-5	CSVQGTVSQETQYF
14	TRBV2	TRBJ2-5	CASIRDRSRETQYF
14	TRBV20-1	TRBJ2-4	CSAPGGLAKNIQYF
13	TRBV3-1	TRBJ2-3	CASSQRFTDTQYF
16	TRBV4-1	TRBJ2-1	CASSQEIRTDYNEQFF
16	TRBV4-1	TRBJ1-1	CASSQATDRGGAEAFF
13	TRBV6-4	TRBJ2-3	CASSRTGRDTQYF
17	TRBV9	TRBJ1-3	CASSGDGYQGAGNTIYF
14	TRBV2	TRBJ1-1	CASTGQGSNTEAFF
15	TRBV6-6	TRBJ1-1	CASSYGQSLNTEAFF
15	TRBV11-2	TRBJ1-3	CASSLDGRSGNTIYF
15	TRBV20-1	TRBJ2-3	CSAVGLAGGADTQYF
14	TRBV20-1	TRBJ2-3	CSGGSRTSTDTQYF
14	TRBV10-1	TRBJ1-1	CASSELRTNTEAFF
12	TRBV12-3/TRBV12-4	TRBJ2-5	CASATRRETQYF
15	TRBV7-2	TRBJ2-1	CASSQRELANNEQFF
17	TRBV4-1	TRBJ2-3	CASSQSHREATTDTQYF
14	TRBV7-7	TRBJ2-1	CASSLVAGGGEQFF
15	TRBV3-1	TRBJ1-2	CASSQVGEQIYGYTF
14	TRBV12-3/TRBV12-4	TRBJ2-5	CASSAHSYQETQYF
16	TRBV6-5	TRBJ1-4	CASSYTTGTGGEKLFF
15	TRBV5-1	TRBJ2-1	CASSPSGLEFAEQFF
13	TRBV5-6	TRBJ2-3	CASSLIRTDTQYF
14	TRBV29-1	TRBJ2-1	CSVGGASSYNEQFF
12	TRBV12-3/TRBV12-4	TRBJ2-1	CASSRDVNEQFF